This T cell receptor beta chain was profiled in a study of T cell responses to AZD1222 COVID-19 vaccine. The V gene end was trimmed by 3 bases and the J gene end by 2 bases; junction bases not matched to a gene: 8. Germline CDR1 reads SNHLY; CDR2 reads FYNNEI. The CDR3 totals 17 residues. Here immunoSEQ multiplex PCR was the method, and the copy in TCRdb shows in-frame clones only, minus some. The table lists approximately 130,000 clones, over 90% of them singletons. This clone was counted only a few times. The V gene is TRBV2, the J gene TRBJ1-1, with 11 bases aligning to TRBD1. The clonotype originates from an adult in good health. The sequencing used peripheral blood, collected on day 0 of AZD1222 vaccination. This CDR3 is CASSETTGQGGNTEAFF. Here the CDR3 DNA reads TGTGCCAGCAGTGAGACTACGGGACAGGGGGGAAACACTGAAGCTTTCTTT.